This TCR beta chain originates from a study of control samples from healthy donors and cancer patients. V was shortened by 5 bases and J by 4 bases, with 14 bases between the two germline ends. Germline V gene lookup returns CDR1 SGHRS and CDR2 YFSETQ. The CDR3 is 14 residues long. Assay: immunoSEQ multiplex PCR; the TCRdb copy retains only in-frame clones and omits some. The table lists roughly 92,000 clones, 86% of them singletons. The source is a woman aged 45-65 years in good health. V gene TRBV5-1 combines with J gene TRBJ2-3; TRBD2 might be the D (5 bases). The sample taken for sequencing was blood. The CDR3 coding sequence is TGCGCCAGCAGTGGAAGTAAGAGGGCAGATACGCAGTATTTT. Encoded protein: CASSGSKRADTQYF.